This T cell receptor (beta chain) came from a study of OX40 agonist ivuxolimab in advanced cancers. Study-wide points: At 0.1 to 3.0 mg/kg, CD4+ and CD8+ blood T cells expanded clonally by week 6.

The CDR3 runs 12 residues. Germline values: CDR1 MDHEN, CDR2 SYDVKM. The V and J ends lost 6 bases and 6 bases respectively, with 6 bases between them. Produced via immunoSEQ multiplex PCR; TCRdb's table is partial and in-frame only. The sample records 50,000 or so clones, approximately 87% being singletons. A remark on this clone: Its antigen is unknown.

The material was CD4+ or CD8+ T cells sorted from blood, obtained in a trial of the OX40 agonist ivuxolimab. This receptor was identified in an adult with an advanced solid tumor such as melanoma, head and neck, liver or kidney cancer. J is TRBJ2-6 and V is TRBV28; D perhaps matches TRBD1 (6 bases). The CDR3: CASRGQANVLTF. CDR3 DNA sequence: TGTGCCAGCAGGGGACAGGCCAACGTCCTGACTTTC.